The 20 T cell receptor beta chains reported below all come from one sample, sequenced in a study of shared T cell receptors in the human thymus. Sequencing used immunoSEQ multiplex PCR; TCRdb keeps in-frame clones, though not all of them. This table holds hundreds of thousands of clones, about 89% found once. The same data also went into a second study, on human thymus T cells.

Sequencing input: thymocytes. These receptors were taken from a boy under three years old with a congenital heart defect.

This chain uses TRBV6-5 with TRBJ2-1; no clear D gene. The CDR3 is made up of 15 amino acids. V was clipped by 6 bases and J by 2 bases, with 14 bases between them. In germline, CDR1 is MNHEY, CDR2 SVGAGI. CDR3 DNA: TGTGCCAGCAGCATAACCACGACTCCCTACAATGAGCAGTTCTTC. Protein: CASSITTTPYNEQFF.

This rearrangement joins TRBV19 to TRBJ1-4; D is undetermined. V was cut by 3 bases and J by 8 bases, with 7 bases left in between. The CDR3 covers 12 residues. Looked up from germline, CDR1 is LNHDA and CDR2 is SQIVND (reference sequence). The CDR3 reads CASSIWHEKLFF. In DNA, the CDR3 is TGTGCCAGTAGTATCTGGCACGAAAAACTGTTTTTT.

This chain connects TRBV6-1 to TRBJ2-5; 9 bases map to TRBD1. The germline CDR1 and CDR2 sequences are MNHNS and SASEGT. V trimming: 2 bases; J trimming: 2 bases; junction bases outside the gene matches: 12. The CDR3 totals 18 residues. As DNA, the CDR3 is TGTGCCAGCAGTGAAAAGGTTTGGGACAGGGACCATCAAGAGACCCAGTACTTC. Residues: CASSEKVWDRDHQETQYF.

The chain couples TRBV6-1 to TRBJ1-4, with 11 bases matching TRBD1. The CDR3 runs 15 residues. J lost 6 bases, V lost 5 bases, and 5 bases had no gene match. CDR1 MNHNS and CDR2 SASEGT come from the germline V gene. The CDR3 nucleotides read TGTGCCAGCAGTACTGGGACAGGGGGGGATGAAAAACTGTTTTTT. Protein: CASSTGTGGDEKLFF.

The chain couples TRBV5-1 to TRBJ2-5; D is perhaps TRBD1 (5 bases). Trimming left V 0 bases short and J 5 bases short, with 14 bases between. Germline V gene sequence: CDR1 SGHRS, CDR2 YFSETQ. CDR3 length: 15 amino acids. Here the CDR3 reads CASSLVPAKGETQYF. The DNA of the CDR3 is TGCGCCAGCAGCTTGGTCCCCGCCAAGGGGGAGACCCAGTACTTC.

The genes are TRBV27 and TRBJ1-3; D is unresolved. V lost 6 bases to trimming and J lost 4 bases, with 22 bases between them. The CDR3 is made up of 17 amino acids. CDR1 and CDR2 from the germline V gene are MNHEY and SMNVEV (reference sequence). CDR3 region: CASSQKPGESGGNTIYF. The CDR3, as DNA: TGTGCCAGCAGCCAGAAGCCTGGGGAGAGCGGAGGAAACACCATATATTTT.

V gene TRBV28 combines with J gene TRBJ1-2, with 7 bases lining up with TRBD1. In germline, CDR1 is MDHEN, CDR2 SYDVKM. The V gene end was trimmed by 4 bases and the J gene end by 14 bases; junction bases not matched to a gene: 7. This CDR3 is 11 amino acids long. The CDR3 DNA is TGTGCCAGCAGTTCCCGACAGGGCTGGACCTTC. It codes for CASSSRQGWTF.

The chain uses TRBV5-1 and TRBJ2-3; possible D gene TRBD2, 6 bases. CDR1 is SGHRS and CDR2 is YFSETQ in the germline V gene. The CDR3 runs 16 residues. Trimming stripped 2 bases from V and 3 bases from J, with 16 bases between. CDR3 protein: CASSFSAGAVTDTQYF. The DNA of the CDR3 is TGCGCCAGCAGCTTTTCAGCGGGTGCAGTAACAGATACGCAGTATTTT. The complete variable domain, with remaining parts taken from reference TRBV5-1 and TRBJ2-3, reads KAGVTQTPRYLIKTRGQQVTLSCSPISGHRSVSWYQQTPGQGLQFLFEYFSETQRNKGNFPGRFSGRQFSNSRSEMNVSTLELGDSALYLCASSFSAGAVTDTQYFGPGTRLTVL.

This sequence joins TRBV5-4 and TRBJ1-1; 8 nucleotides match TRBD1. Germline assignment: CDR1 SGHNT and CDR2 YYREEE (reference sequence). Trimming at V came to 0 bases and at J to 8 bases, leaving 9 bases not matched to a gene. The CDR3 runs 15 residues. The chain's CDR3 is CASSLVGTGLVEAFF. Here the CDR3 DNA reads TGTGCCAGCAGCTTGGTGGGGACAGGTTTGGTCGAAGCTTTCTTT.

This chain connects TRBV20-1 to TRBJ1-1, with D uncertain. Trimming removed 3 bases at V and 5 bases at J, with 7 bases between. Germline loops: CDR1 DFQATT, CDR2 SNEGSKA (reference sequence). The CDR3 contains 11 residues. The CDR3 reads CSASAGTEAFF. As DNA, the CDR3 is TGCAGTGCTAGTGCGGGAACTGAAGCTTTCTTT.

The rearrangement uses TRBV19 and TRBJ1-1; D gene ambiguous. The CDR3 spans 15 residues. The V gene's germline CDR1 is LNHDA and CDR2 SQIVND (reference sequence). Trimming stripped 8 bases from V and 3 bases from J, with 19 bases between. Here the CDR3 reads CASLAGEVSDTEAFF. The CDR3 DNA reads TGTGCCAGTTTAGCCGGTGAGGTTAGTGACACTGAAGCTTTCTTT. Based on the CDR3 plus reference TRBV19 and TRBJ1-1, the full variable domain is DGGITQSPKYLFRKEGQNVTLSCEQNLNHDAMYWYRQDPGQGLRLIYYSQIVNDFQKGDIAEGYSVSREKKESFPLTVTSAQKNPTAFYLCASLAGEVSDTEAFFGQGTRLTVV.

The J gene is TRBJ1-5, the V gene TRBV7-2, with 10 positions matching TRBD1. Germline CDR1 and CDR2: SGHTA and FQGNSA. The CDR3 sequence is 14 residues long. After removal of 5 bases from V and 6 bases from J, the junction contained 4 bases not matched to a gene. Written as DNA, the CDR3 is TGTGCCAGCAGCCCAGGGACAGGGGCTCAGCCCCAGCATTTT. This translates into CASSPGTGAQPQHF.

The genes are TRBV25-1 and TRBJ2-3; perhaps TRBD1 as D (7 bases). Looked up from germline, CDR1 is MGHDK and CDR2 is SYGVNS. Trimming stripped 7 bases from V and 2 bases from J, with 13 bases between. There are 14 residues in the CDR3. The CDR3 region has the DNA TGTGCCAGCACTAGGGGGCGGGACACAGATACGCAGTATTTT. The encoded protein is CASTRGRDTDTQYF.

The chain recombines TRBV9 with TRBJ2-4; 10 bases match TRBD2. The junction had 12 bases not matched to a gene; V was cut back by 3 bases and J by 0 bases. CDR3 length equals 19 residues. Germline CDR1 SGDLS, CDR2 YYNGEE. CDR3: CASSDSGGALGLAKNIQYF. In nucleotides, the CDR3 is TGTGCCAGCAGCGACAGCGGGGGGGCCCTGGGACTAGCCAAAAACATTCAGTACTTC.

This sequence joins TRBV7-8 and TRBJ1-5, with D hard to call. Germline-derived CDR1 and CDR2 are SGHVS and FQNEAQ. The V and J ends lost 2 bases and 2 bases respectively, with 10 bases between them. The CDR3 length is 15 residues. The CDR3 DNA reads as TGTGCCAGCAGCTTATCGGGGTTGGGCAATCAGCCCCAGCATTTT. Translation gives CASSLSGLGNQPQHF.

The rearrangement joins TRBV20-1 to TRBJ1-1, with a weak D call TRBD1 (6 bases). CDR1 and CDR2 (germline): DFQATT, SNEGSKA (reference sequence). V lost 1 base and J 10 bases, leaving 10 bases between the germline ends. CDR3 length: 11 amino acids. Here the CDR3 reads CSARGRGGAFF. CDR3 bases: TGCAGTGCTAGAGGGAGAGGGGGAGCTTTCTTT.

This chain links TRBV7-9 with TRBJ1-2; TRBD1 matches at 8 bases. Germline CDR1 reads SEHNR; CDR2 reads FQNEAQ (reference sequence). The trim removed 5 bases at V and 8 bases at J, leaving 10 bases unmatched. The CDR3 is 14 residues long. CDR3 sequence: CASSPRQGIRGYTF. The CDR3 coding sequence is TGTGCCAGCAGCCCACGACAGGGGATACGGGGCTACACCTTC.

The genes are TRBV30 and TRBJ1-1, with 8 bases matching TRBD1. This CDR3 region has 15 residues. Losses at the gene ends were 3 bases for V and 3 bases for J; bases not matched to a gene: 9. Germline CDR1 reads GTSNPN; CDR2 reads SVGIG (reference sequence). The CDR3 region is CAWRLRQGPYTEAFF. The CDR3 DNA reads TGTGCCTGGAGGCTAAGACAGGGGCCCTACACTGAAGCTTTCTTT.

The chain is built from TRBV6-6 and TRBJ2-1; the match to TRBD1 covers 8 bases. Per germline, CDR1 MNHNY and CDR2 SVGAGI (reference sequence). Germline trimming cut 7 bases from V and 1 base from J; bases unmatched to any gene: 6. This CDR3 comprises 15 residues. This CDR3 reads CASTWDRRSYNEQFF. For the CDR3, the DNA is TGTGCCAGCACTTGGGACAGGAGATCCTACAATGAGCAGTTCTTC.

This chain joins TRBV21-1 and TRBJ2-1; TRBD2, as called in the table, went unchecked against the DNA. TRBV21-1 is labeled a pseudogene. The CDR3 loop spans 17 amino acids. The CDR3 DNA sequence: TGTGCCAGCAGCAAATGGGGGATACAGCGGGAGTTCAATGAGCAGTTCTTC. Translating it yields CASSKWGIQREFNEQFF.